The text below deals with one TCR beta chain. Its antigen is not known. The data belong to a study of monozygotic twins with inflammatory bowel disease. Notes on the study in general: Repertoire similarity was not found to differ between concordant and discordant twins, possibly from limited power. Compared with healthy co-twins, IBD patients showed reduced TCRbeta repertoire diversity by inverse Simpson.

The template-switching step introduced UMIs that carried a 6-nucleotide sample barcode. TCRdb derives one entry per CDR3 protein from the 5' RACE reads, leaving out DNA. The listing records nearly 450,000 distinct CDR3 sequences. The TCR originated in a human donor with ulcerative colitis or Crohn's disease, or a healthy co-twin of an affected twin (not recorded which). Input material: blood.

This CDR3 is CASSLEPGTFGYTF. V usage is TRBV6-5 and J usage is TRBJ1-2; the D call from TCRdb, TRBD1, cannot be confirmed without DNA. Germline-derived CDR1 and CDR2 are MNHEY and SVGAGI. This CDR3 contains 14 residues.